What follows are 25 T cell receptor beta chains derived from one specimen sequenced in a study of control samples from healthy donors and cancer patients. Assay: immunoSEQ multiplex PCR; the TCRdb copy retains only in-frame clones and omits some. The table lists approximately 71,000 clones, just under 90% of them singletons. Sequencing was done on a sample of PBMCs. The receptor source for this set is a man aged 55-75 years with lung cancer.

V is TRBV6-1 and J is TRBJ1-2; TRBD1 might be the D (5 bases). Germline values: CDR1 MNHNS, CDR2 SASEGT. The V end was cut by 4 bases, the J end by 2 bases, with 29 bases between. The CDR3 has 20 amino acids. CDR3 bases: TGTGCCAGCAGTGGGGAAGCCGGGCCGGCTGGGGGACCCTCAAACTATGGCTACACCTTC. It encodes CASSGEAGPAGGPSNYGYTF.

The V and J genes are TRBV27 and TRBJ2-1; no firm D call. Germline V gene data show CDR1 as MNHEY and CDR2 as SMNVEV (reference sequence). The V end was cut by 1 base, the J end by 7 bases, with 14 bases between. This CDR3 is 15 amino acids long. The CDR3 DNA is TGTGCCAGCAGTTTATTAGGGCAGACCTTTAATGAGCAGTTCTTC. Translation gives CASSLLGQTFNEQFF.

V usage is TRBV30 and J usage is TRBJ2-3; D is uncertain. The ends were cut back, 3 bases at V and 6 bases at J, with 10 bases in the middle. The CDR3 has 12 residues. Per germline, CDR1 GTSNPN and CDR2 SVGIG (reference sequence). In DNA, the CDR3 is TGTGCCTGGAGCCTGCAATGGGATACGCAGTATTTT. Residues: CAWSLQWDTQYF.

V is TRBV6-5 and J is TRBJ1-1; possible D gene TRBD1, 6 bases. This CDR3 has 14 amino acids. CDR1 is MNHEY and CDR2 is SVGAGI in the germline V gene. With 5 bases removed from V and 3 bases from J, the gap between germline ends came to 13 bases. CDR3 in amino acids: CASSPQGRHTEAFF. CDR3 DNA: TGTGCCAGCAGTCCGCAGGGGAGGCACACTGAAGCTTTCTTT.

The rearrangement joins TRBV6-1 to TRBJ1-2; weak D call: TRBD1 (5 bases). The CDR3 covers 16 residues. Germline V lookup: CDR1 MNHNS, CDR2 SASEGT. V lost 4 bases, J lost 3 bases, and 18 bases lay in between. The CDR3 DNA sequence: TGTGCCAGCAGTGCGGGACTCTATGGGGTGGACTATGGCTACACCTTC. It translates to CASSAGLYGVDYGYTF.

The chain carries TRBV27 and TRBJ2-7, with D perhaps matching TRBD1 or TRBD2 (5 bases each). Germline V gene lookup returns CDR1 MNHEY and CDR2 SMNVEV (reference sequence). With 8 bases removed from V and 7 bases from J, the gap between germline ends came to 18 bases. CDR3 size: 13 residues. In nucleotides, the CDR3 is TGTGCCAGCTTCAAAGACAGTGGAGGTGAGCAGTACTTC. Translated: CASFKDSGGEQYF.

This clone was seen a handful of times. V gene TRBV30 combines with J gene TRBJ2-1; 8 positions agree with TRBD1. The CDR3 is 14 amino acids. The junction had 5 bases not matched to a gene; V was cut back by 5 bases and J by 2 bases. From germline, CDR1 is GTSNPN and CDR2 SVGIG (reference sequence). The CDR3 DNA is TGTGCCTGGGGACAGGGTTTAACCTACAATGAGCAGTTCTTC. Its translation: CAWGQGLTYNEQFF.

The chain joins TRBV6-1 to TRBJ1-2, with 9 bases lining up with TRBD1. From germline, CDR1 is MNHNS and CDR2 SASEGT. V was clipped by 1 base and J by 3 bases; unmatched bases: 3. The CDR3 loop spans 15 amino acids. CDR3 sequence: CASSEGDRAYYGYTF. The CDR3 coding sequence is TGTGCCAGCAGTGAAGGGGACAGGGCTTACTATGGCTACACCTTC.

The J gene is TRBJ2-1, the V gene TRBV7-7, with D possibly TRBD1 on 6 matching bases. This CDR3 comprises 13 residues. Germline V CDR1 and CDR2: SSHAT, FNYEAQ (reference sequence). V lost 3 bases and J lost 4, with 7 bases in between. CDR3 loop: CASSLDSYNEQFF. CDR3 coding DNA: TGTGCCAGCAGCTTGGACAGTTACAATGAGCAGTTCTTC.

The rearrangement uses TRBV5-6 and TRBJ2-5; TRBD1 matches at 11 bases. Germline loops: CDR1 SGHDT, CDR2 YYEEEE. The trim removed 4 bases at V and 2 bases at J, leaving 4 bases unmatched. The CDR3 totals 15 residues. CDR3 coding DNA: TGTGCCAGCAGCAAGGGACAGGGGGTTCAAGAGACCCAGTACTTC. Translating it yields CASSKGQGVQETQYF.

The J gene is TRBJ1-2, the V gene TRBV5-5, with D maybe TRBD1 (5 bases). Germline values: CDR1 SGHKS, CDR2 YYEKEE (reference sequence). Trimming removed 3 bases at V and 5 bases at J, with 14 bases between. The CDR3 has 14 residues. DNA for the CDR3: TGTGCCAGCAGCTCCCTCCCAGGGAATTATGGCTACACCTTC. This gives the protein CASSSLPGNYGYTF.

This clone was counted once. The chain recombines TRBV7-3 with TRBJ2-5; D might be TRBD1 or TRBD2, each matching 6 bases. This CDR3 has 15 amino acids. Germline V gene sequence: CDR1 SGHTA, CDR2 FQGTGA. Trimming cost V 7 bases and J 0 bases, with 15 bases left between them. CDR3 DNA sequence: TGTGCCAGCACCTTGGAGGGGGGCTACCAAGAGACCCAGTACTTC. Translating gives CASTLEGGYQETQYF.

The rearrangement uses TRBV6-1 and TRBJ2-1, with TRBD2 identical over 11 bases. Germline loops: CDR1 MNHNS, CDR2 SASEGT. CDR3 length: 16 amino acids. With 4 bases clipped from V and 4 bases from J, the junction kept 6 bases outside the gene matches. The CDR3 DNA reads TGTGCCAGCAGTGCGGGCCGGACTAGCGGGTACAATGAGCAGTTCTTC. The encoded protein is CASSAGRTSGYNEQFF.

The chain joins TRBV9 to TRBJ1-5; no firm D call. The germline V gene encodes CDR1 SGDLS and CDR2 YYNGEE. The CDR3 is 15 residues long. Trimming cost V 0 bases and J 3 bases, with 10 bases left between them. CDR3 amino acids: CASSVAGSFNQPQHF. The CDR3 region has the DNA TGTGCCAGCAGCGTAGCTGGGTCCTTCAATCAGCCCCAGCATTTT.

This clone was recorded once. The chain combines TRBV3-1 (or the pseudogene TRBV3-2) with TRBJ1-2; a weak D match, TRBD1 (5 bases). Germline V CDR1 and CDR2: LGHDT, YNNKEL (reference sequence). The CDR3 contains 15 residues. V dropped 6 bases and J dropped 4 bases, with 18 bases sitting between them. The chain's CDR3 is CASSPSRAVLYGYTF. The CDR3 DNA follows: TGTGCCAGCAGTCCTTCCAGGGCAGTCCTCTATGGCTACACCTTC.

This rearrangement joins TRBV12-3 or TRBV12-4 to TRBJ1-2; D unclear. This CDR3 is built from 13 residues. Trimming shortened V by 5 bases and J by 8 bases, and 15 bases separated the two germline ends. CDR3 sequence (DNA): TGTGCCAGCAGTCCAGGCCGACTTTGGGGCTACACCTTC. Residues: CASSPGRLWGYTF.

The chain joins TRBV2 to TRBJ1-6; TRBD1 matches at 9 bases. Germline loops: CDR1 SNHLY, CDR2 FYNNEI. Germline trimming cut 10 bases from V and 10 bases from J; bases unmatched to any gene: 11. This CDR3 is built from 14 residues. The CDR3 nucleotides are TGTGCCATCACCGAGGGACAGGGAAGGTCACCCCTCCACTTT. As protein: CAITEGQGRSPLHF.

The chain links TRBV5-7 to TRBJ1-6, with D maybe TRBD1 (5 bases). TRBV5-7 is labeled an ORF, and its function is uncertain. The CDR3 is 16 amino acids. With 4 bases removed from V and 7 bases from J, the gap between germline ends came to 18 bases. CDR3 in amino acids: CASSPEPGPTNSPLHF. The DNA of the CDR3 is TGTGCCAGCAGCCCGGAACCGGGACCGACAAATTCACCCCTCCACTTT.

The chain has TRBV14 and TRBJ2-7; D is unresolved. Germline V CDR1 and CDR2: SGHDN, FVKESK. This CDR3 region has 14 residues. Trimming cost V 1 base and J 0 bases, with 7 bases left between them. This chain's CDR3 is CASSQGWGSYEQYF. In nucleotides, the CDR3 is TGTGCCAGCAGCCAAGGGTGGGGCTCCTACGAGCAGTACTTC.

The chain combines TRBV7-8 with TRBJ2-2; no clear D gene. With 1 base removed from V and 6 bases from J, the gap between germline ends came to 9 bases. CDR3 length: 14 residues. Germline CDR1 SGHVS, CDR2 FQNEAQ. The DNA for the CDR3 is TGTGCCAGCAGCTTAGAAAGTTGGGCCGGGGAGCTGTTTTTT. This encodes CASSLESWAGELFF.

The chain has TRBV5-1 and TRBJ2-7; D not resolved. Trimming left V 0 bases short and J 9 bases short, with 13 bases between. Germline V gene lookup returns CDR1 SGHRS and CDR2 YFSETQ. This CDR3 is built from 13 residues. Here the CDR3 DNA reads TGCGCCAGCAGCTTGGAGCCAGAAAAAGGGCAGTACGTC. This encodes CASSLEPEKGQYV.

For this clone: Other DNA sequences within the sample encode an identical CDR3. This chain joins TRBV12-3 or TRBV12-4 and TRBJ1-5, with D unclear. This CDR3 comprises 12 residues. V shed 2 bases and J shed 6 bases, with 5 bases lying between them. This chain's CDR3 is CASSLSGQPQHF. The CDR3 DNA reads as TGTGCCAGCAGTTTAAGTGGTCAGCCCCAGCATTTT.

This chain uses TRBV3-1 (or the pseudogene TRBV3-2) with TRBJ2-2; D not certain. Between the trimmed V and J ends, which lost 0 bases and 7 bases, there was a span of 9 bases. CDR3 length equals 14 residues. The germline V gene has CDR1 LGHDT and CDR2 YNNKEL (reference sequence). The CDR3 spells CASSQDNLGGELFF. The CDR3 DNA is TGTGCCAGCAGCCAAGACAACCTAGGCGGGGAGCTGTTTTTT.

The rearrangement uses TRBV19 and TRBJ1-1; no firm D call. V was trimmed by 7 bases and J by 4 bases, leaving 10 bases between them. This CDR3 comprises 12 residues. Per germline, CDR1 LNHDA and CDR2 SQIVND (reference sequence). The CDR3 reads CASNRVGTEAFF. In DNA form, the CDR3 reads TGTGCCAGTAATAGGGTGGGCACTGAAGCTTTCTTT.

The chain links TRBV6-1 to TRBJ2-5; unclear D gene. Trimming removed 2 bases at V and 4 bases at J, with 5 bases between. The germline gives CDR1 MNHNS, CDR2 SASEGT. This CDR3 has 12 residues. The CDR3 sequence is CASSENRETQYF. In DNA, the CDR3 is TGTGCCAGCAGTGAAAATCGAGAGACCCAGTACTTC.